This TCR beta chain was identified during a study of blood T cells in healthy people across ages. The second PCR ran about 6 to 11 cycles with a sample-barcoded 5' primer and J-beta primers. MiXCR was run by TCRdb on the 5' RACE reads, yielding one entry per CDR3 protein. The sample yields 750,000 to 850,000 distinct CDR3 sequences, 20% to 25% seen once. Findings and caveats of the study: Aged donors had fewer naive CD4+ cells and lower diversity than long-lived donors.

As for this clonotype: Its antigen is undetermined.

V trimming: 2 bases; J trimming: 2 bases; junction bases outside the gene matches: 9. CDR3 length: 16 amino acids. From germline, CDR1 is DFQATT and CDR2 SNEGSKA (reference sequence). These data are also associated with another study on T cells of mothers and their children. From that paper: Second-round PCR products received sample barcodes and 2-4 random nucleotides from the M1S primer. Reads obtained per mother exceeded 10 million TCR beta CDR3 reads, with 3 million to 3.5 million obtained per child.

The TCR originated in a boy aged 10-17 years in good health. Sequenced material: blood. V is TRBV20-1 and J is TRBJ2-5, with TRBD2 matching over 9 bases. The CDR3 coding sequence is TGCAGTGCTAGAAGGGGTAGCGGGGGCCGTCAAGAGACCCAGTACTTC. Encoded protein: CSARRGSGGRQETQYF.